This entry is about one T cell receptor (beta chain). What it binds is not known. This specimen belongs to a study of cytomegalovirus exposure and HLA in healthy donors. CDR1 and CDR2 (germline): SEHNR, FQNEAQ (reference sequence). This CDR3 region has 14 residues. Trimming removed 5 bases from V and 4 bases from J, with 14 bases in between. Findings and caveats of the study: TCR beta V segments were, for the most part, productive about 90% or about 30% of the time in an earlier analysis. A later look showed TCR association rates differing by HLA locus, highest for DRB1 and lowest for HLA-C. Later genetic work tied a missense DCLRE1C variant to beta-chain V and J trimming. Per a later analysis, HLA-associated TCR beta chains showed more clonal expansion than other, equally common TCR beta chains.

PCR employed 60 Vbeta and 13 Jbeta primers. Sequencing was performed with immunoSEQ multiplex PCR; in TCRdb, only in-frame clones are kept and a portion is missing. The table includes some 100,000 clones, about three quarters detected once. This TCR was sampled from a woman between 35 and 50 years old in good health and CMV-seropositive. The sample consisted of PBMCs. V is TRBV7-9 and J is TRBJ2-5; TRBD2 is a possible D gene (5 bases). The chain's CDR3 is CASSRAGSGETQYF. Written as DNA, the CDR3 is TGTGCCAGCAGCCGAGCAGGCAGCGGAGAGACCCAGTACTTC.